This TCR beta chain was captured by sequencing in a study of cytomegalovirus exposure and HLA in healthy donors. Study-level results: According to an earlier analysis, most TCR beta V segments yielded productive rearrangements about 87% or about 30% of the time. Altogether, 164 TCR beta chains were recorded as cytomegalovirus-associated.

The PCR employed 60 Vbeta primers together with 13 Jbeta primers. Method: immunoSEQ multiplex PCR; TCRdb's copy keeps in-frame clones and lacks some. The sample yields approximately 160,000 clones, around 86% seen once. This clone appeared a few times. Its antigen is still unknown. The V and J ends lost 4 bases and 7 bases, in that order; junction bases with no gene match: 8. The CDR3 runs to 14 residues. Looked up from germline, CDR1 is SGHDT and CDR2 is YYEEEE. This TCR was sampled from a human donor in good health. The chain combines TRBV5-6 with TRBJ1-2, with 9 bases lining up with TRBD1. Sequencing was performed on PBMCs. CDR3 bases: TGTGCCAGCAGCCAGGGACAGGGTGGTGGTGGCTACACCTTC. This codes for CASSQGQGGGGYTF.